This entry describes one TCR beta chain. Its specificity is not known. Germline values: CDR1 MGHRA, CDR2 YSYEKL. This CDR3 is built from 16 residues. Trimming took 5 bases from V and 0 from J, leaving 11 bases between them. This specimen comes from a study of cytomegalovirus exposure and HLA in healthy donors. Points from the study as a whole: TRBV6-2, TRBV6-3 and some other V segments were unresolvable in 87-base-pair reads. TCR beta sequences reportedly predicted most subjects' HLA-A and HLA-B alleles accurately.

PCR used 60 Vbeta primers and 13 Jbeta primers. In the authors' methods: Approximately 12 million of some 80 million unique TCR beta chains were shared, per a later count. Repertoires were generated with immunoSEQ multiplex PCR, while TCRdb's copy carries only in-frame clones and drops some. V and J calls and clone size follow that table, whereas D and trimming were derived from the DNA. This sample carries roughly 120,000 clones, approximately 86% of them seen once, and the ten largest clones take around 1.9%. The chain joins TRBV4-1 to TRBJ1-6; a weak D match, TRBD1 (6 bases). Material for sequencing was PBMCs. The TCR originated in a man between 40 and 49 years old in good health and CMV-seronegative. CDR3: CASSKRGSSYNSPLHF. The CDR3 DNA sequence: TGCGCCAGCAGCAAAAGGGGGAGCTCCTATAATTCACCCCTCCACTTT.